A selection of T cell receptor beta chains follows, all from one sample in a study of cytotoxic CD8 clonotypes in ibrutinib-treated CLL. Sequenced by immunoSEQ multiplex PCR; TCRdb stores in-frame clones only, minus some. The sample gives roughly 130,000 clones, approximately 81% of which show up once; about 13% is in the top ten. Source: PBMCs, taken after 12 months of ibrutinib treatment. These receptors all stem from a human donor with chronic lymphocytic leukemia. Both conserved end residues are part of each CDR3. The order of the fields is J gene, V gene, D gene, CDR3 protein, CDR3 DNA. D genes are given only for firm matches.

TRBJ2-1 TRBV4-3 TRBD2 CASSQEGLAGYNEQFF TGCGCCAGCAGCCAAGAGGGCCTAGCGGGCTACAATGAGCAGTTCTTC
TRBJ2-5 TRBV5-6 NA CASSLQGLFGVTQYF TGTGCCAGCAGCTTACAGGGTTTGTTCGGAGTGACCCAGTACTTC
TRBJ2-7 TRBV29-1 NA CSAAFGDSRGEQYF TGCAGCGCGGCCTTTGGGGATTCAAGGGGCGAGCAGTACTTC
TRBJ1-1 TRBV2 NA CASSESRHLNTEAFF TGTGCCAGCAGTGAATCGCGACACCTGAACACTGAAGCTTTCTTT
TRBJ1-1 TRBV27 NA CASSFSARGRLHTEAFF TGTGCCAGCAGTTTTTCCGCAAGGGGGAGGTTGCACACTGAAGCTTTCTTT
TRBJ2-2 TRBV18 NA CASSPLAAGTNTGELFF TGTGCCAGCTCACCACTTGCGGCAGGGACGAACACCGGGGAGCTGTTTTTT
TRBJ2-1 TRBV7-9 TRBD2 CASSRGLAEYNEQFF TGTGCCAGCAGCCGAGGACTAGCGGAGTACAATGAGCAGTTCTTC
TRBJ2-3 TRBV7-8 TRBD2 CASSLTGLAGDATDTQYF TGTGCCAGCAGCTTGACCGGACTAGCGGGAGACGCCACAGATACGCAGTATTTT
TRBJ2-7 TRBV28 TRBD1 CASRPTGGSFEQYF TGTGCCAGCAGACCTACAGGGGGCTCTTTCGAGCAGTACTTC
TRBJ2-5 TRBV12-5 NA CASGLYSKETQYF TGTGCTAGTGGTTTGTACAGCAAGGAGACCCAGTACTTC
TRBJ1-2 TRBV7-8 NA CASSGTGGYGYTF TGTGCCAGCAGTGGGACCGGGGGTTATGGCTACACCTTC